The 17 T cell receptor beta chains below all came from one sample that was sequenced in a study of identical twins. TCRdb re-called the 5' RACE reads with MiXCR, one entry per CDR3 protein. This table has under 300,000 distinct CDR3 sequences, more than 13% appearing once. Sequenced: memory (CD45RO+) T cells sorted from blood. The receptors were gathered from a woman between 18 and 29 years old in good health.

There are a few counts of this clonotype. The V call is TRBV29-1, the J call TRBJ2-1; 9 bases align to TRBD2. V was clipped by 7 bases and J by 8 bases; unmatched bases: 12. CDR1 is SQVTM and CDR2 is ANQGSEA in the germline V gene. The CDR3 is 14 residues long. The CDR3 nucleotides read TGCAGCGCCAGGGGGGTAGCGGGAGTTCATGAGCAGTTCTTC. Its protein product is CSARGVAGVHEQFF.

The chain is built from TRBV5-1 and TRBJ2-7; possibly TRBD1 or TRBD2 for D (6 bases each). V lost 0 bases to trimming and J lost 2 bases, with 12 bases between them. The length of the CDR3 is 15 residues. Germline lookup yields CDR1 SGHRS and CDR2 YFSETQ. This CDR3 reads CASSLAGGTPYEQYF. The CDR3 coding sequence is TGCGCCAGCAGCTTGGCCGGGGGCACTCCCTACGAGCAGTACTTC.

The genes are TRBV30 and TRBJ1-1; D remains unclear. CDR3 size: 14 residues. Germline CDR1 reads GTSNPN; CDR2 reads SVGIG (reference sequence). The V end lost 0 bases, the J end lost 0 bases, and 8 bases lay between the germline ends. For the CDR3, the DNA is TGTGCCTGGAGTGTCGAGGGCATGAACACTGAAGCTTTCTTT. Translated: CAWSVEGMNTEAFF.

This clonotype has only a few counts. V and J are TRBV5-6 and TRBJ2-3; TRBD2 aligns across 8 bases. Germline V gene lookup returns CDR1 SGHDT and CDR2 YYEEEE. The trim removed 4 bases at V and 6 bases at J, leaving 4 bases unmatched. This CDR3 has 13 amino acids. In DNA, the CDR3 is TGTGCCAGCAGCCCCGGGGGGGAGGATACGCAGTATTTT. Amino acids: CASSPGGEDTQYF. Based on the CDR3 plus reference TRBV5-6 and TRBJ2-3, the full variable domain is DAGVTQSPTHLIKTRGQQVTLRCSPKSGHDTVSWYQQALGQGPQFIFQYYEEEERQRGNFPDRFSGHQFPNYSSELNVNALLLGDSALYLCASSPGGEDTQYFGPGTRLTVL.

The J gene is TRBJ2-7, the V gene TRBV5-1; maybe TRBD1 (5 bases). The CDR3 sequence is 14 residues long. Germline CDR1 is SGHRS and CDR2 is YFSETQ. The V end was cut by 3 bases, the J end by 1 base, with 11 bases between. CDR3 in amino acids: CASSSYPGSYEQYF. The CDR3 bases are TGCGCCAGCAGCTCCTATCCAGGGTCCTACGAGCAGTACTTC.

This clonotype was seen just once. The chain recombines TRBV2 with TRBJ1-2; 9 bases match TRBD1. This CDR3 has 15 residues. Germline V lookup: CDR1 SNHLY, CDR2 FYNNEI. Germline trimming cut 1 base from V and 4 bases from J; bases unmatched to any gene: 4. The CDR3 here is CASSEETGGGYGYTF. In nucleotides, the CDR3 is TGTGCCAGCAGTGAAGAGACAGGGGGAGGCTATGGCTACACCTTC. Supplemented by reference TRBV2 and TRBJ1-2, the full variable domain reads EPEVTQTPSHQVTQMGQEVILRCVPISNHLYFYWYRQILGQKVEFLVSFYNNEISEKSEIFDDQFSVERPDGSNFTLKIRSTKLEDSAMYFCASSEETGGGYGYTFGSGTRLTVV.

This clonotype has a handful of counts. The CDR3 nucleotides are TGCGCCAGCACGGGGACAGTCACAGATACGCAGTATTTT. This gives the protein CASTGTVTDTQYF. The genes are TRBV10-1 and TRBJ2-3; 7 nucleotides align to TRBD1. CDR1 is WNHNN, CDR2 SYGVQD, per germline (reference sequence). CDR3 length: 13 amino acids. V lost 7 bases to trimming and J lost 2 bases; unmatched junction nucleotides: 3.

This clonotype has a handful of counts. This sequence joins TRBV5-1 and TRBJ2-3; D gene uncertain. The CDR3 totals 14 residues. Trimming took 2 bases from V and 2 from J, leaving 9 bases between them. Germline assignment: CDR1 SGHRS and CDR2 YFSETQ. CDR3 region: CASSFAQLTDTQYF. As DNA, the CDR3 is TGCGCCAGCAGCTTCGCCCAGCTCACAGATACGCAGTATTTT.

This clonotype has more than one count but fewer than ten. The chain joins TRBV20-1 to TRBJ2-3; a weak D match, TRBD2 (5 bases). V gave up 5 bases and J gave up 6 bases, with 18 bases separating them. Germline-derived CDR1 and CDR2 are DFQATT and SNEGSKA (reference sequence). The CDR3 consists of 14 residues. The CDR3 is CSARPAAGKDTQYF. The CDR3, as DNA: TGCAGTGCTCGGCCAGCGGCTGGGAAGGATACGCAGTATTTT.

This clonotype was recorded a few times. This chain connects TRBV7-6 to TRBJ2-5; D tentatively reads TRBD1 or TRBD2 (5 bases each). This CDR3 contains 14 residues. V dropped 0 bases and J dropped 5 bases, with 10 bases sitting between them. The germline gives CDR1 SGHVS, CDR2 FNYEAQ. The CDR3 DNA follows: TGTGCCAGCAGCTTAGCGGGGACCAGGGAGACCCAGTACTTC. Its translation: CASSLAGTRETQYF.

This clonotype was observed at least ten times. The rearrangement links TRBV5-1 to TRBJ2-3; D may be TRBD1 or TRBD2 (6 bases each). The germline V gene has CDR1 SGHRS and CDR2 YFSETQ. V lost 7 bases to trimming and J lost 2 bases, with 14 bases between them. This CDR3 comprises 14 residues. The CDR3 DNA is TGCGCCAGCGGGAACGGGGGCGTCACAGATACGCAGTATTTT. It is translated as CASGNGGVTDTQYF. Full variable domain (missing parts from reference TRBV5-1 and TRBJ2-3): KAGVTQTPRYLIKTRGQQVTLSCSPISGHRSVSWYQQTPGQGLQFLFEYFSETQRNKGNFPGRFSGRQFSNSRSEMNVSTLELGDSALYLCASGNGGVTDTQYFGPGTRLTVL.

This clonotype was seen only a few times. The genes are TRBV20-1 and TRBJ2-1, with 13 bases fitting TRBD2. V gave up 6 bases and J gave up 6 bases; unmatched junction bases: 5. CDR1 is DFQATT and CDR2 is SNEGSKA in the germline V gene (reference sequence). This CDR3 comprises 14 residues. The CDR3 DNA follows: TGCAGTGCCAAGGGACTAGCGGGAATCAATGAGCAGTTCTTC. It translates to CSAKGLAGINEQFF.

This rearrangement joins TRBV6-1 to TRBJ1-1; D is undetermined. The CDR3 is 13 residues long. In germline, CDR1 is MNHNS, CDR2 SASEGT. V dropped 8 bases and J dropped 3 bases, with 13 bases sitting between them. Here the CDR3 DNA reads TGTGCCAGCGGACGTAGGATGGACACTGAAGCTTTCTTT. Translation gives CASGRRMDTEAFF.

The chain combines TRBV5-1 with TRBJ2-7; 13 positions agree with TRBD2. The V gene end was trimmed by 5 bases and the J gene end by 3 bases; junction bases not matched to a gene: 5. CDR3 size: 15 residues. CDR1 and CDR2 from the germline V gene are SGHRS and YFSETQ. The CDR3 spells CASSFTSGRVYEQYF. The CDR3 DNA follows: TGCGCCAGCAGTTTTACTAGCGGGAGGGTCTACGAGCAGTACTTC.

This clonotype was seen more than once but under ten times. The gene calls are TRBV20-1 and TRBJ2-1; 7 nucleotides align to TRBD2. Looked up from germline, CDR1 is DFQATT and CDR2 is SNEGSKA (reference sequence). The CDR3 consists of 14 residues. V was clipped by 2 bases and J by 8 bases; unmatched bases: 9. DNA for the CDR3: TGCAGTGCTAGAAGTGGGGGGGGTGGTCATGAGCAGTTCTTC. This gives the protein CSARSGGGGHEQFF.

This clonotype was seen a few times. This CDR3 is CASSQGIPVHTQYF. For the CDR3, the DNA is TGTGCCAGCAGCCAAGGAATTCCCGTTCATACGCAGTATTTT. The chain employs TRBV3-1 and TRBJ2-3; D is unclear. The germline V gene has CDR1 LGHDT and CDR2 YNNKEL (reference sequence). The CDR3 contains 14 residues. The V and J ends lost 1 base and 7 bases respectively, with 12 bases between them.

The J gene is TRBJ1-6, the V gene TRBV5-1; D not certain. V was clipped by 4 bases and J by 9 bases, with 17 bases between them. The CDR3 spans 15 residues. Per germline, CDR1 SGHRS and CDR2 YFSETQ. CDR3 amino acids: CASSPGGRVPSPLHF. DNA of the CDR3: TGCGCCAGCAGCCCTGGCGGTAGGGTACCTTCACCCCTCCACTTT.